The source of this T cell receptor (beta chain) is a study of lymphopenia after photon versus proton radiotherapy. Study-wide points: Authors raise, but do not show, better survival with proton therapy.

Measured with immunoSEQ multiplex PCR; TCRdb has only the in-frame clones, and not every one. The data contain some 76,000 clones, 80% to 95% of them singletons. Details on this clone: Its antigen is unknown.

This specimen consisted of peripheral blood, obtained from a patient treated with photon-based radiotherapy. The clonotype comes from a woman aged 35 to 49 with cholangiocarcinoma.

CDR3 loop: CASSEAEDTRDAFF. The CDR3 region has the DNA TGTGCCAGCAGTGAAGCGGAAGACACCAGGGACGCTTTCTTT. The gene calls are TRBV6-1 and TRBJ1-1, with D possibly being TRBD1 (5 bases). Deletions cut 0 bases from V and 11 bases from J, with 16 bases between. CDR3 length equals 14 residues. From germline, CDR1 is MNHNS and CDR2 SASEGT.